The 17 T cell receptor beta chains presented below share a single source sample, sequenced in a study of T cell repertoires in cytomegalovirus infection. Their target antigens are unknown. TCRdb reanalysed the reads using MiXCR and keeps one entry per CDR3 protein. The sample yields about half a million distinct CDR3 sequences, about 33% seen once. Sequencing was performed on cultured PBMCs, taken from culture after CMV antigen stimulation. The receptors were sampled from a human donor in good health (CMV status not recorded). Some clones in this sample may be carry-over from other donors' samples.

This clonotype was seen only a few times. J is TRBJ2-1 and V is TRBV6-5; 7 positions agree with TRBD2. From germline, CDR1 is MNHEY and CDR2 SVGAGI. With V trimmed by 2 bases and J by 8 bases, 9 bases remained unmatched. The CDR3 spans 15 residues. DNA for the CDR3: TGTGCCAGCAGTTACGGGGCGACTAGCTCGGATGAGCAGTTCTTC. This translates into CASSYGATSSDEQFF.

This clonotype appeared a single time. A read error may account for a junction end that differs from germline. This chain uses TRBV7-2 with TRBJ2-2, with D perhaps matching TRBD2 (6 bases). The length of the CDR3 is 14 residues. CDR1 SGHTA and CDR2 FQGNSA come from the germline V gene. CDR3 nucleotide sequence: TGTGCCAGCAGCCAGATACCTTTCACCGGGGGGCTGTTTTTT. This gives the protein CASSQIPFTGGLFF.

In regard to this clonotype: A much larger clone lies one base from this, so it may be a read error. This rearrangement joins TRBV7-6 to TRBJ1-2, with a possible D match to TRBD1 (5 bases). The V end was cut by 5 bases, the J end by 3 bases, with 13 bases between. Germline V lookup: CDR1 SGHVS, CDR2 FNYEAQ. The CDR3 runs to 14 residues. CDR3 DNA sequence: TGTGCCAGCAGCGTGGGGGGTTGGGACTATGGCTACACCTTC. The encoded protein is CASSVGGWDYGYTF.

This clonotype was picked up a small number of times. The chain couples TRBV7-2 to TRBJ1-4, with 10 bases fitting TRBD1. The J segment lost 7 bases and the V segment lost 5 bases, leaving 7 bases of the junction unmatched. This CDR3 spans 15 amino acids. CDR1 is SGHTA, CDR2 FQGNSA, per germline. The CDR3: CASSPSGTGAEKLFF. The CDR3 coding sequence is TGTGCCAGCAGCCCAAGCGGGACAGGGGCTGAAAAACTGTTTTTT.

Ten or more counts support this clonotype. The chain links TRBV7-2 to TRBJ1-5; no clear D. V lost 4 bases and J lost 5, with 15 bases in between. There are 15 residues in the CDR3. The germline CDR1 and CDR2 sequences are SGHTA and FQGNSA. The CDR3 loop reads CASSSPGRNDQPQHF. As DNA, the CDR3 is TGTGCCAGCAGCTCCCCTGGCAGGAATGATCAGCCCCAGCATTTT.

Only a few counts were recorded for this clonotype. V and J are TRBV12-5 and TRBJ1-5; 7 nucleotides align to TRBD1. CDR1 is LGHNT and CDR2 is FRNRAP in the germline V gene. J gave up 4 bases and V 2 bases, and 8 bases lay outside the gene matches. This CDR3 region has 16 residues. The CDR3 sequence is CASGLTTGTENQPQHF. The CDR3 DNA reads TGTGCTAGTGGTTTGACCACCGGGACAGAGAATCAGCCCCAGCATTTT.

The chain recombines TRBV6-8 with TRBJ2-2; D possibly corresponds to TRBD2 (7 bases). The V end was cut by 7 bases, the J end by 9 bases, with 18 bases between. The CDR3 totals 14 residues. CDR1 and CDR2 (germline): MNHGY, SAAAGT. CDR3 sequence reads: CASTPGGSLRELFF. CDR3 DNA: TGTGCCAGCACCCCGGGGGGCTCGCTCAGGGAGCTGTTTTTT.

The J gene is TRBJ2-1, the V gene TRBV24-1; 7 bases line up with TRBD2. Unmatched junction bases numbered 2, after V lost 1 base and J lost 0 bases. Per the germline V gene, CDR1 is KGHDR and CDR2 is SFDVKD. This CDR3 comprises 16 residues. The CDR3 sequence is CATSDFGGSSYNEQFF. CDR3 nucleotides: TGTGCCACCAGTGATTTCGGCGGGAGCTCCTACAATGAGCAGTTCTTC.

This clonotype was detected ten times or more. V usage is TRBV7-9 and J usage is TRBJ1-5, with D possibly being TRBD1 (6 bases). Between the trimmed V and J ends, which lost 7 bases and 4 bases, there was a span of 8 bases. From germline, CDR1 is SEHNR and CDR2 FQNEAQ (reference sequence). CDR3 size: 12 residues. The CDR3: CASTGENQPQHF. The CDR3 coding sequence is TGTGCCAGCACAGGGGAAAATCAGCCCCAGCATTTT.

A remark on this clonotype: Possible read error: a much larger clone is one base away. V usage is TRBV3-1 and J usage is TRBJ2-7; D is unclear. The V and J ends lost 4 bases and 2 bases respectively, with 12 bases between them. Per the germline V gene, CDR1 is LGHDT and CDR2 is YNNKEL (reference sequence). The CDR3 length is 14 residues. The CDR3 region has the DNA TGTGCCAGCAGCCCACACGACGGAGCCTACGAGCAGTACTTC. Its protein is CASSPHDGAYEQYF.

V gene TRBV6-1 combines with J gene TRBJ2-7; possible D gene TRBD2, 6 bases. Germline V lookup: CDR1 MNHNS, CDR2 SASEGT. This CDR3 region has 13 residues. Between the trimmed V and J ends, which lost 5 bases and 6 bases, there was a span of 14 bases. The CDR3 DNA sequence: TGTGCCAGCAGTTTCGGGAGAGCCCCCGAGCAGTACTTC. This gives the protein CASSFGRAPEQYF.

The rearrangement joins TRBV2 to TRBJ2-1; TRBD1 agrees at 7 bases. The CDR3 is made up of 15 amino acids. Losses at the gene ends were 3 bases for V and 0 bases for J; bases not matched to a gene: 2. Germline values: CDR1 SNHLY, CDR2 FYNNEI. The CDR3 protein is CASSETGSSYNEQFF. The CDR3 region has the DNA TGTGCCAGCAGTGAGACAGGGTCCTCCTACAATGAGCAGTTCTTC.

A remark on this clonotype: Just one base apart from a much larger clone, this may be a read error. The CDR3 loop reads CASSLNRAERSQETQYF. CDR3 bases: TGTGCCAGCAGCTTAAATCGGGCCGAGAGGTCCCAAGAGACCCAGTACTTC. The chain joins TRBV7-2 to TRBJ2-5; D is unresolved. Germline CDR1 SGHTA, CDR2 FQGNSA. The CDR3 contains 17 residues. Trimming left V 2 bases short and J 1 base short, with 17 bases between.

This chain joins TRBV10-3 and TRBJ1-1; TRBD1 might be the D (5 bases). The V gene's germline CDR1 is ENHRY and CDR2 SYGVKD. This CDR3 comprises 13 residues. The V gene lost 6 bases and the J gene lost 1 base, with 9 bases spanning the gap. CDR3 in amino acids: CAIRDQGNTEAFF. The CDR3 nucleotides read TGTGCCATCAGGGACCAGGGGAACACTGAAGCTTTCTTT.

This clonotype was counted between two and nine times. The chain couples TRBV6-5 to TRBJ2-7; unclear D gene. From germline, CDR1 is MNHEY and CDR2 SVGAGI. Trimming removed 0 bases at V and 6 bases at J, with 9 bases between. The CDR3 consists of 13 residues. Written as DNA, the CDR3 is TGTGCCAGCAGTTACTCGTATGACCGCGAGCAGTACTTC. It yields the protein CASSYSYDREQYF.

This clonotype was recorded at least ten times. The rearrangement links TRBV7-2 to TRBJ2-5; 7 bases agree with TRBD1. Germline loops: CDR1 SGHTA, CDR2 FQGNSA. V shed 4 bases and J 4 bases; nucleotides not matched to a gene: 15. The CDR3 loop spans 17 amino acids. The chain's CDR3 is CASSSRTGRLIGETQYF. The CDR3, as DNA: TGTGCCAGCAGCTCCAGGACAGGACGTTTAATAGGAGAGACCCAGTACTTC.

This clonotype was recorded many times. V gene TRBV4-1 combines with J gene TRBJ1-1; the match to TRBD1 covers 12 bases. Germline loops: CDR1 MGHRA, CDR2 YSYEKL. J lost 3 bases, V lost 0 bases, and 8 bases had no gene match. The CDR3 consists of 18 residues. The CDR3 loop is CASSQEKGTGGGDTEAFF. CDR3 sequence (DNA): TGCGCCAGCAGCCAAGAAAAGGGGACAGGGGGCGGAGACACTGAAGCTTTCTTT.